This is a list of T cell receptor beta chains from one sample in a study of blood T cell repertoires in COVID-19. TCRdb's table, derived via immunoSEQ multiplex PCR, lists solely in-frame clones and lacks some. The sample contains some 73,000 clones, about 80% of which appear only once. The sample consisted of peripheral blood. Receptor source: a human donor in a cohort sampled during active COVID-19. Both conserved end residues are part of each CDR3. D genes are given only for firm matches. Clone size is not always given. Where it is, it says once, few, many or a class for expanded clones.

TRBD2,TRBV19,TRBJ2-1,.,TGTGCCAGTAGTATGATGGCGGGGGGCGTCAATGAGCAGTTCTTC,CASSMMAGGVNEQFF
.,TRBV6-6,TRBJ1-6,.,TGTGCCAGCAGTTACTCGACCAGGCCAAATTCACCCCTCCACTTT,CASSYSTRPNSPLHF
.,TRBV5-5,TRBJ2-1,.,TGTGCCAGCAGCCAGTGGGGGCGAGGCCGGGATGAGCAGTTCTTC,CASSQWGRGRDEQFF
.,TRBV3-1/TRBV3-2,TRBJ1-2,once,TGTGCCAGCAGCCAAGATCCCAGGGATGGCTACACCTTC,CASSQDPRDGYTF
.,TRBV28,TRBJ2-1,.,TGTGCCAGCAGTTTATGGGGGGGACTCTACAGGGGAAATGAGCAGTTCTTC,CASSLWGGLYRGNEQFF
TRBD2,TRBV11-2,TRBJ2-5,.,TGTGCCAGCAGCGATCGGCTAGCGGGGAAAGAGACCCAGTACTTC,CASSDRLAGKETQYF
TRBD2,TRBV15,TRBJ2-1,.,TGTGCCACCAGCAGTATTATAGCGGGGGGGAATTACAATGAGCAGTTCTTC,CATSSIIAGGNYNEQFF
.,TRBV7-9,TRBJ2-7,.,TGTGCCAGCACCCTTCGGGGTTCTCCGCAGTACTTC,CASTLRGSPQYF
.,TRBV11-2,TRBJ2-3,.,TGTGCCAGCAGCTTAGCGGGGAGAGGCACAGATACGCAGTATTTT,CASSLAGRGTDTQYF
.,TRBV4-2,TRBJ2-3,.,TGTGCCAGCAGCCAAGGCCCAGGCGTGACAGATACGCAGTATTTT,CASSQGPGVTDTQYF
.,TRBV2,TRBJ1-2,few,TGTGCCAGCAGTGAAGTTGCAGGGCGGTATGGCTACACCTTC,CASSEVAGRYGYTF
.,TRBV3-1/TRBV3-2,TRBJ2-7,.,TGTGCCAGCAGCCCCTCTCCAGGGCGGACCTACGAGCAGTACTTC,CASSPSPGRTYEQYF
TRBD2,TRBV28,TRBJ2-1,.,TGTGCCACGGGGACTAGCGGTTACAATGAGCAGTTCTTC,CATGTSGYNEQFF
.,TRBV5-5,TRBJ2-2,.,TGTGCCAGCAGCTGGGGACAAAGCACCGGGGAGCTGTTTTTT,CASSWGQSTGELFF
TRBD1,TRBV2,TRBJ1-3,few,TGTGCCAGCGGGACAGGGAACTCTGGAAACACCATATATTTT,CASGTGNSGNTIYF
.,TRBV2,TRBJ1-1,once,TGTGCCAGCAGCGTAAAACAGGGAAGCGCTGAAGCTTTCTTT,CASSVKQGSAEAFF
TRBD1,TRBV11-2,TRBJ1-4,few,TGTGCCAGCAGCGACCGGGACAGTGAAAAACTGTTTTTT,CASSDRDSEKLFF
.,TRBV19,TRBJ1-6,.,TGTGCCTCCGCGGACATTCTGGGTAACTCCTATAATTCACCCCTCCACTTT,CASADILGNSYNSPLHF
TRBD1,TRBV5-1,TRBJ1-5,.,TGCGCCAGCAGCTTGGAGGGGGCCGGTCAGCCCCAGCATTTT,CASSLEGAGQPQHF
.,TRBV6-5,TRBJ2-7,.,TGTGCCAGCAGTCGGGCCAAGGGGCCCCCCTACGAGCAGTACTTC,CASSRAKGPPYEQYF
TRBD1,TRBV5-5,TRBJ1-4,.,TGTGCCAGCAGCAAAGGACAGGGGGTGATTTCTAATGAAAAACTGTTTTTT,CASSKGQGVISNEKLFF
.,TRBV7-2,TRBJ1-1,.,TGTGCCAGCATTTCGAGCGAGGGCCAACCTATGGGGGCTTTCTTT,CASISSEGQPMGAFF
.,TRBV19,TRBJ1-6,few,TGTGCCAGTTCCCTAGGGAGTTCCCTCCACTTT,CASSLGSSLHF
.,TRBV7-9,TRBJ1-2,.,TGTGCCAGCAGCTTACCACTTAACTATGGCTACACCTTC,CASSLPLNYGYTF
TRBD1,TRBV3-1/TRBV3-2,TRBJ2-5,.,TGTGCCAGCAGCCTGACAGGGTCAGGGGAGACCCAGTACTTC,CASSLTGSGETQYF
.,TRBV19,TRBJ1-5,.,TGTGCCAGTAGACCGGGTGGAGCCACCAATCAGCCCCAGCATTTT,CASRPGGATNQPQHF
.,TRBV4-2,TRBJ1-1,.,TGTGCCAGCAGCCAAGACTTAGAGGTGACTTCTGAAGCTTTCTTT,CASSQDLEVTSEAFF
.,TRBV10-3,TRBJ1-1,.,TGTGCCATCAGAAGGACTGTGAACACTGAAGCTTTCTTT,CAIRRTVNTEAFF
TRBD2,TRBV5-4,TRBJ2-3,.,TGTGCCAGCAGCTATGGGACTAGCGGGGGGGCCGAGGGAGATACGCAGTATTTT,CASSYGTSGGAEGDTQYF
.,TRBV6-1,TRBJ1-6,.,TGTGCCAGCAGTGATGGACAAATTTTAGATTCACCCCTCCACTTT,CASSDGQILDSPLHF
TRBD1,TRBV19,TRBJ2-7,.,TGTGCCAGTAGTTCGGGACAGGGGTACGAGCAGTACTTC,CASSSGQGYEQYF
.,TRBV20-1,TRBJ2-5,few,TGCAGTGCTAGTTCTCCAGGGTTTGAGGAAGAGACCCAGTACTTC,CSASSPGFEEETQYF
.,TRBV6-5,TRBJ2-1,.,TGTGCCAGCTCTTTGTCGGGGGTTGGTGAGCAGTTCTTC,CASSLSGVGEQFF